These 13 T cell receptor beta chains originate from one sample sequenced in a study of regulatory T cells in long-lasting Graves disease. Time point in this sample: persistent/refractory GD, antithyroid drugs over 5 years with positive TRAb. Scientists built the TCR library using RNA that was extracted from PBMCs. Arm-PCR of CDR3 regions and iRepertoire HTBI primers were the basis on which TCR beta libraries were built. From the multiplex PCR reads, TCRdb called clonotypes with MiXCR, one entry per CDR3 protein. The profile shows hundreds of thousands of distinct CDR3 sequences, roughly 20% of them singletons. The source was peripheral blood mononuclear cells (PBMCs), collected when the disease was refractory, from a patient treated with antithyroid drugs. These receptors were taken from a female donor with Graves disease.

Comments on this clonotype: A clone one base away is much larger, so this may be a read error. The rearrangement uses TRBV7-8 and TRBJ2-1, with 12 bases lining up with TRBD2. V gave up 5 bases and J gave up 13 bases; unmatched junction bases: 12. The germline gives CDR1 SGHVS, CDR2 FQNEAQ. The CDR3 extends over 15 amino acids. CDR3 residues: CASSLRLAGDETQFF. The CDR3 coding sequence is TGTGCCAGCAGCCTCAGACTAGCGGGAGACGAGACCCAGTTCTTC.

J is TRBJ2-7 and V is TRBV6-1; D is perhaps TRBD2 (6 bases). Germline assignment: CDR1 MNHNS and CDR2 SASEGT. The CDR3 contains 12 residues. The ends were cut back, 10 bases at V and 2 bases at J, with 12 bases in the middle. The CDR3 sequence: CATRGNTYEQYF. The CDR3 DNA follows: TGTGCCACTCGCGGGAATACCTACGAGCAGTACTTC.

This clonotype was counted at least ten times. The chain joins TRBV18 to TRBJ2-5, with a weak D call TRBD2 (6 bases). Germline lookup yields CDR1 KGHSH and CDR2 LQKENI. Trimming took off 6 bases at V and 1 base at J, with 15 bases between the two ends. This CDR3 is 15 amino acids long. CDR3 protein: CASSSPGVLQETQYF. Here the CDR3 DNA reads TGTGCCAGCTCCTCTCCGGGGGTTCTCCAAGAGACCCAGTACTTC.

On this clonotype: A much larger clone sits a single nucleotide away, making a read error possible. The chain is built from TRBV27 and TRBJ2-7; D is ambiguous. CDR1 and CDR2 from the germline V gene are MNHEY and SMNVEV (reference sequence). The CDR3 runs to 12 residues. CDR3 residues: CAGSPRGGEQYF. In DNA, the CDR3 is TGTGCCGGCAGTCCCCGAGGCGGCGAGCAGTACTTC.

The chain employs TRBV6-5 and TRBJ2-2, with D unresolved. This CDR3 is 16 amino acids long. The V end lost 1 base, the J end lost 0 bases, and 9 bases lay between the germline ends. CDR1 is MNHEY, CDR2 SVGAGI, per germline. CDR3 in amino acids: CASSYFGSTNTGELFF. The DNA for the CDR3 is TGTGCCAGCAGTTACTTCGGCAGTACGAACACCGGGGAGCTGTTTTTT.

The rearrangement links TRBV7-9 to TRBJ1-2, with a possible D match to TRBD1 (6 bases). CDR1 and CDR2 (germline): SEHNR, FQNEAQ (reference sequence). V lost 4 bases to trimming and J lost 7 bases, with 19 bases between them. This CDR3 contains 15 residues. CDR3 bases: TGTGCCAGCAGCTCGAACACAGGGAAGAGCTTTGGCTACACCTTC. As protein: CASSSNTGKSFGYTF. The variable domain in full, with the rest retrieved from reference TRBV7-9 and TRBJ1-2, is DTGVSQNPRHKITKRGQNVTFRCDPISEHNRLYWYRQTLGQGPEFLTYFQNEAQLEKSRLLSDRFSAERPKGSFSTLEIQRTEQGDSAMYLCASSSNTGKSFGYTFGSGTRLTVV.

At least ten counts were recorded for this clonotype. The chain combines TRBV6-1 with TRBJ2-2; tentative D call: TRBD1 (6 bases). Germline assignment: CDR1 MNHNS and CDR2 SASEGT. The CDR3 loop spans 12 amino acids. V was trimmed by 8 bases and J by 5 bases, leaving 9 bases between them. For the CDR3, the DNA is TGTGCCAGCCTAGGACAGACCGGGGAGCTGTTTTTT. It specifies CASLGQTGELFF.

This clonotype was seen more than once but under ten times. The V and J genes are TRBV19 and TRBJ2-2, with D perhaps matching TRBD2 (6 bases). The CDR3 sequence is 15 residues long. Deletions cut 6 bases from V and 6 bases from J, with 17 bases between. Germline V lookup: CDR1 LNHDA, CDR2 SQIVND (reference sequence). CDR3: CASRLREFLPGELFF. In DNA, the CDR3 is TGTGCCAGTAGACTCCGGGAGTTTCTCCCCGGGGAGCTGTTTTTT.

This clonotype was observed at least ten times. The V gene is TRBV11-2, the J gene TRBJ1-1, with no clear D. This CDR3 contains 12 residues. Deletions cut 5 bases from V and 3 bases from J, with 7 bases between. The germline gives CDR1 SGHAT, CDR2 FQNNGV. The CDR3: CASSHIYTEAFF. The CDR3 nucleotides are TGTGCCAGCAGCCACATATACACTGAAGCTTTCTTT.

This chain links TRBV20-1 with TRBJ2-5; D is perhaps TRBD2 (6 bases). CDR3 length equals 16 residues. Per germline, CDR1 DFQATT and CDR2 SNEGSKA (reference sequence). V gave up 4 bases and J gave up 1 base, with 19 bases separating them. CDR3 sequence: CSATRLLSGFQETQYF. The CDR3 region has the DNA TGCAGTGCTACAAGATTACTTAGCGGTTTCCAAGAGACCCAGTACTTC.

This clonotype was detected ten times or more. The chain joins TRBV18 to TRBJ2-5; D is possibly TRBD2 (6 bases). The germline V gene encodes CDR1 KGHSH and CDR2 LQKENI. V lost 2 bases and J lost 2, with 24 bases in between. This CDR3 spans 19 amino acids. This chain's CDR3 is CASSPSARRERVAQETQYF. CDR3 DNA sequence: TGTGCCAGCTCACCAAGTGCGCGACGGGAGAGGGTCGCTCAAGAGACCCAGTACTTC.

This chain uses TRBV5-4 with TRBJ1-5; maybe TRBD1 (5 bases). Between the trimmed V and J ends, which lost 4 bases and 5 bases, there was a span of 16 bases. Germline V gives CDR1 SGHNT, CDR2 YYREEE (reference sequence). This CDR3 has 15 amino acids. CDR3 in amino acids: CASSPGPGTDQPQHF. The CDR3 region has the DNA TGTGCCAGCAGCCCAGGGCCCGGGACGGATCAGCCCCAGCATTTT. Filled out from reference TRBV5-4 and TRBJ1-5, the complete variable domain reads ETGVTQSPTHLIKTRGQQVTLRCSSQSGHNTVSWYQQALGQGPQFIFQYYREEENGRGNFPPRFSGLQFPNYSSELNVNALELDDSALYLCASSPGPGTDQPQHFGDGTRLSIL.

This clonotype has ten or more counts. This chain joins TRBV3-1 and TRBJ2-7, with 8 bases that match TRBD1. V was pared by 11 bases and J by 4 bases, with 7 bases of the junction left unmatched. This CDR3 has 12 residues. Germline CDR1 reads LGHDT; CDR2 reads YNNKEL (reference sequence). The CDR3 sequence is CAAAQGAYEQYF. The CDR3 coding sequence is TGTGCCGCCGCGCAGGGGGCTTACGAGCAGTACTTC.